Sequencing of this TCR beta chain was carried out in a study of blood T cells in healthy people across ages. Primers used in a second PCR of about 7 to 12 cycles were a sample-barcoded 5' primer and a J-beta primer mix. One entry per CDR3 protein results from TCRdb running MiXCR on the 5' RACE reads. The data contain 660,000 or so distinct CDR3 sequences, 58% of them singletons. The receptor comes from a man aged 60 to 75 in good health. The material sequenced was blood.

In nucleotides, the CDR3 is TGTGCCAGCAGGGAGGCAGGGACCTATGGCTACACCTTC. Amino acids: CASREAGTYGYTF. This chain uses TRBV28 with TRBJ1-2; D may be TRBD1 (5 bases). Trimming stripped 6 bases from V and 4 bases from J, with 12 bases between. The CDR3 contains 13 residues. CDR1 is MDHEN and CDR2 is SYDVKM in the germline V gene.